The sequence of this TCR beta chain was determined in a study of OX40 agonist ivuxolimab in advanced cancers. Study-level background: Partial responses were achieved by three patients, one with hepatocellular carcinoma and two with cutaneous melanoma.

Of note for this clone: Its antigen remains unidentified.

Patients were excluded for autoimmune disease history or systemic immunosuppression. Overall study results and limits: There was clonal expansion of CD4+ and CD8+ blood T cells by week 6 at 0.1 to 3.0 mg/kg. Clonal expansion in partial responders at 0.1-3.0 mg/kg ranked among the lowest.

CDR1 and CDR2 from the germline V gene are SGDLS and YYNGEE. The J segment lost 7 bases and the V segment lost 3 bases, leaving 4 bases of the junction unmatched. CDR3 length: 13 residues. Generated by immunoSEQ multiplex PCR, the TCRdb table keeps only in-frame clones and is missing some. The profile shows about 79,000 clones, 90% to 95% of them singletons. The receptor comes from an adult with an advanced solid tumor such as melanoma, head and neck, liver or kidney cancer. Material: CD4+ or CD8+ T cells sorted from blood, obtained in a trial of the OX40 agonist ivuxolimab. J is TRBJ2-1 and V is TRBV9; 7 bases map to TRBD2. Here the CDR3 reads CASSGTSDNEQFF. The CDR3 bases are TGTGCCAGCAGCGGCACTAGCGATAATGAGCAGTTCTTC.